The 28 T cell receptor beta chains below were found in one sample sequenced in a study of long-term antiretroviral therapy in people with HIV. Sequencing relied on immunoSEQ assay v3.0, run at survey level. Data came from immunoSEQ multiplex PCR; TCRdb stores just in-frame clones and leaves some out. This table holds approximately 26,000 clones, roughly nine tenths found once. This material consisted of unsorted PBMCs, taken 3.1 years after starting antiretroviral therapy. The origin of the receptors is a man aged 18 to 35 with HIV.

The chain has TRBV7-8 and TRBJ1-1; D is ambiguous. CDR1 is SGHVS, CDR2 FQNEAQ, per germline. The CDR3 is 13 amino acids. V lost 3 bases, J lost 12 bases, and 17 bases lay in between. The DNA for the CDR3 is TGTGCCAGCAGCTTTGGCCCCCGGGCCTGGACTTTCTTT. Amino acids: CASSFGPRAWTFF.

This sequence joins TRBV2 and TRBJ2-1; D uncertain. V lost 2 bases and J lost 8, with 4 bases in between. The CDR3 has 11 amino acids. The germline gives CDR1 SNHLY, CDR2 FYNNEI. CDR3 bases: TGTGCCAGCAGTGAAAGGTATGAGCAGTTCTTC. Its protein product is CASSERYEQFF.

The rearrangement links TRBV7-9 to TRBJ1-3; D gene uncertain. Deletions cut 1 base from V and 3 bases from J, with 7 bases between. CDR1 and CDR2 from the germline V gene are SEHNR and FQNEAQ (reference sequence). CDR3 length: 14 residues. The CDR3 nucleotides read TGTGCCAGCAGCTTAGAAGGATTTGGAAACACCATATATTTT. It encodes CASSLEGFGNTIYF. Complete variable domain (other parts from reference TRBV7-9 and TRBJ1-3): DTGVSQNPRHKITKRGQNVTFRCDPISEHNRLYWYRQTLGQGPEFLTYFQNEAQLEKSRLLSDRFSAERPKGSFSTLEIQRTEQGDSAMYLCASSLEGFGNTIYFGEGSWLTVV.

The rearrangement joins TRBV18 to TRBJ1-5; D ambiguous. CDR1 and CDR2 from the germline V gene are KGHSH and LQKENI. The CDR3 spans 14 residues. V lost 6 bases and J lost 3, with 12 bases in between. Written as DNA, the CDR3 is TGTGCCAGCTCGATCGCCAGCTCCAATCAGCCCCAGCATTTT. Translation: CASSIASSNQPQHF.

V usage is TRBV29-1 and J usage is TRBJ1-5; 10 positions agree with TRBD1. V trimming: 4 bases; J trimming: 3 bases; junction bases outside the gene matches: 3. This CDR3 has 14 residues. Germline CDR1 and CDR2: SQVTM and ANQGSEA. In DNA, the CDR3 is TGCAGCGTTGGGGACAGGGGTTCCAATCAGCCCCAGCATTTT. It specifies CSVGDRGSNQPQHF. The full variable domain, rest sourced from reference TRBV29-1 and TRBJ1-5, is SAVISQKPSRDICQRGTSLTIQCQVDSQVTMMFWYRQQPGQSLTLIATANQGSEATYESGFVIDKFPISRPNLTFSTLTVSNMSPEDSSIYLCSVGDRGSNQPQHFGDGTRLSIL.

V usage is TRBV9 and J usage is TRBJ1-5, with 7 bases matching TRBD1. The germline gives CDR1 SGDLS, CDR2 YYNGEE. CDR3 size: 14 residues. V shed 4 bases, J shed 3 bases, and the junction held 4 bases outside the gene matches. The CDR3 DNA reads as TGTGCCAGCAGCTTGGGACAGTCCAATCAGCCCCAGCATTTT. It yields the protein CASSLGQSNQPQHF.

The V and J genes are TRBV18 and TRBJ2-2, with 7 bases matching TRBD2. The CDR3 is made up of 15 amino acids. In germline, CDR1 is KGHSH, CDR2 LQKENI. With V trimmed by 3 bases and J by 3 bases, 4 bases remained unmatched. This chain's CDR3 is CASSPLTSDTGELFF. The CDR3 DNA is TGTGCCAGCTCACCTCTAACTAGCGACACCGGGGAGCTGTTTTTT. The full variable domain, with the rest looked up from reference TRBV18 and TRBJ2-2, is NAGVMQNPRHLVRRRGQEARLRCSPMKGHSHVYWYRQLPEEGLKFMVYLQKENIIDESGMPKERFSAEFPKEGPSILRIQQVVRGDSAAYFCASSPLTSDTGELFFGEGSRLTVL.

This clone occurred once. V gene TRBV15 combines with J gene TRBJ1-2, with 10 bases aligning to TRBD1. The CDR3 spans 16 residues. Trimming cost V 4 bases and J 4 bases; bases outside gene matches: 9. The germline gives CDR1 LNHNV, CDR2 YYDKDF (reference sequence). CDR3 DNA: TGTGCCACCAGCACCGGGACAGGGGCGATAGGCTATGGCTACACCTTC. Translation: CATSTGTGAIGYGYTF.

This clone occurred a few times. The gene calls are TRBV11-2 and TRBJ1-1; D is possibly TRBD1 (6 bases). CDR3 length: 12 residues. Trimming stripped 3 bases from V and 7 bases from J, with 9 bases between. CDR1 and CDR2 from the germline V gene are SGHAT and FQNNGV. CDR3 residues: CASSFRGIEAFF. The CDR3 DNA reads TGTGCCAGCAGCTTTAGGGGGATTGAAGCTTTCTTT.

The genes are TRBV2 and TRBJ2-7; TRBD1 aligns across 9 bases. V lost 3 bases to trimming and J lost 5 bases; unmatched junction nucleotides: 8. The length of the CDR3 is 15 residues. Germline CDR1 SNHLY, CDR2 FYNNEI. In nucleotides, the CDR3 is TGTGCCAGCAGTGAGGACAGGGGCACTTCGGACGAGCAGTACTTC. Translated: CASSEDRGTSDEQYF.

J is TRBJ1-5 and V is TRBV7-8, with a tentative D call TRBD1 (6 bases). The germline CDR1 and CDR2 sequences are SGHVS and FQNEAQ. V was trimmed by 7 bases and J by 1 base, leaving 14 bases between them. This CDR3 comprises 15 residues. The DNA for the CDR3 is TGTGCCAGCACCTTGGGGGGCAGGAGCAATCAGCCCCAGCATTTT. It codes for CASTLGGRSNQPQHF. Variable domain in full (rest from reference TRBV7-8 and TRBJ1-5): GAGVSQSPRYKVAKRGQDVALRCDPISGHVSLFWYQQALGQGPEFLTYFQNEAQLDKSGLPSDRFFAERPEGSVSTLKIQRTQQEDSAVYLCASTLGGRSNQPQHFGDGTRLSIL.

The CDR3 nucleotides are TGTGCCAGCAGAGTAGCGGGAGGTTTAAACATTCAGTACTTC. Translating gives CASRVAGGLNIQYF. The chain couples TRBV6-5 to TRBJ2-4, with 10 nucleotides matching TRBD2. Trimming removed 6 bases from V and 6 bases from J; junction bases left unmatched: 5. Germline values: CDR1 MNHEY, CDR2 SVGAGI. The CDR3 is made up of 14 amino acids.

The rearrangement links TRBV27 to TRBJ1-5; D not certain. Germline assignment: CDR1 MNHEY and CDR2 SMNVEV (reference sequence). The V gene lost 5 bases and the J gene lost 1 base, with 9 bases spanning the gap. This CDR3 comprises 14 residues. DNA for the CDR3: TGTGCCAGCAGTCCGTTAGGCAGCAATCAGCCCCAGCATTTT. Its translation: CASSPLGSNQPQHF.

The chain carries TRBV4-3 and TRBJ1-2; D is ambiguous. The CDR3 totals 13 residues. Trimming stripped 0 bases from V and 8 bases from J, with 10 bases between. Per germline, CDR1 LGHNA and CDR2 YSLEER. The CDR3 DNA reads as TGCGCCAGCAGCCAAGACCTTTCAAGCGGCTACACCTTC. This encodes CASSQDLSSGYTF.

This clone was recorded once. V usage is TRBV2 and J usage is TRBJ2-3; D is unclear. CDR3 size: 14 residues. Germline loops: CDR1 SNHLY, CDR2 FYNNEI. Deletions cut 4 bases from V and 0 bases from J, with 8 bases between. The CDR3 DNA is TGTGCCAGCAGTGGCCCCACTAGCACAGATACGCAGTATTTT. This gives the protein CASSGPTSTDTQYF.

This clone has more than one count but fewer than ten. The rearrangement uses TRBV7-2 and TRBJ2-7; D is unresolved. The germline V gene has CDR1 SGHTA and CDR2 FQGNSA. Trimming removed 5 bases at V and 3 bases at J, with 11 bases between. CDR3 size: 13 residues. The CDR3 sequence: CASSPSPFYEQYF. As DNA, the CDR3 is TGTGCCAGCAGCCCGTCCCCGTTCTACGAGCAGTACTTC.

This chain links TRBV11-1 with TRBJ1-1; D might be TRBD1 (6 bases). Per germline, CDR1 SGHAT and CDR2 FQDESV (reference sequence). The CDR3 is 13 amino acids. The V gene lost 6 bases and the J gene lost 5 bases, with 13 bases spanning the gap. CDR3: CASSNRDKTEAFF. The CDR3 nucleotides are TGTGCCAGCAGTAACCGGGACAAAACTGAAGCTTTCTTT.

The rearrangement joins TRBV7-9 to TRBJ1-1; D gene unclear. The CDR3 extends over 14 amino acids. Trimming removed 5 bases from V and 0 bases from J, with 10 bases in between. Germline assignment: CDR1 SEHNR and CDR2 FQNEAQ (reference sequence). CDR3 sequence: CASSPDEMNTEAFF. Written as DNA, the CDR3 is TGTGCCAGCAGCCCGGACGAAATGAACACTGAAGCTTTCTTT.

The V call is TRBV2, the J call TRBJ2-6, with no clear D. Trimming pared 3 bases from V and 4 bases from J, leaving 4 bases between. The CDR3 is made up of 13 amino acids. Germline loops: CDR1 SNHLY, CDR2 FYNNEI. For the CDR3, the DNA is TGTGCCAGCAGTGATGGGGGGGCCAACGTCCTGACTTTC. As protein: CASSDGGANVLTF.

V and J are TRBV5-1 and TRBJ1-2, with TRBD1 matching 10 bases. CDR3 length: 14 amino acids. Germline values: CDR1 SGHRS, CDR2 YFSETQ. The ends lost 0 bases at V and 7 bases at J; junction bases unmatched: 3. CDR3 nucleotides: TGCGCCAGCAGCTTGGAGGGACAGGGGTCTGGCTACACCTTC. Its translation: CASSLEGQGSGYTF.

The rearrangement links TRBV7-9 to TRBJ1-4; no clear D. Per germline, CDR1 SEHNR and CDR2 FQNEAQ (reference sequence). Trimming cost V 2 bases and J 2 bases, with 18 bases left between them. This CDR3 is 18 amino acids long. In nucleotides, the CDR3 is TGTGCCAGCAGCTTAAGGGCGGCAGGTTTTTCGACTAATGAAAAACTGTTTTTT. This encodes CASSLRAAGFSTNEKLFF.

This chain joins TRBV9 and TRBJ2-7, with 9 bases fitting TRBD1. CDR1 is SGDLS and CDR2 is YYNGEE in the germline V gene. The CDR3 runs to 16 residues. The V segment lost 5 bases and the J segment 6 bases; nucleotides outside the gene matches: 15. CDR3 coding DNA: TGTGCCAGCAGGTCATTGGGGACAGGGCTTTTAGTCGAGCAGTACTTC. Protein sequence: CASRSLGTGLLVEQYF.

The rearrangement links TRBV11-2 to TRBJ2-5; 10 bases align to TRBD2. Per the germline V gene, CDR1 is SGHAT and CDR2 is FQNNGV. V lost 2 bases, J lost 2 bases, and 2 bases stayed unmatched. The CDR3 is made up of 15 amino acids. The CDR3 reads CASSLISGGQETQYF. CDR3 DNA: TGTGCCAGCAGCTTAATTAGCGGGGGGCAAGAGACCCAGTACTTC. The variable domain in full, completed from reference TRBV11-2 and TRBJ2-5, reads EAGVAQSPRYKIIEKRQSVAFWCNPISGHATLYWYQQILGQGPKLLIQFQNNGVVDDSQLPKDRFSAERLKGVDSTLKIQPAKLEDSAVYLCASSLISGGQETQYFGPGTRLLVL.

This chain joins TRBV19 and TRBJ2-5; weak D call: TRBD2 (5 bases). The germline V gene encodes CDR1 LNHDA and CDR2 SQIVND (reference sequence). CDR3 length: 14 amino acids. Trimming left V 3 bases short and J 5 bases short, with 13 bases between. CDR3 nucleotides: TGTGCCAGTAGTATGGGTTCGGGGTTGGAGACCCAGTACTTC. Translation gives CASSMGSGLETQYF.

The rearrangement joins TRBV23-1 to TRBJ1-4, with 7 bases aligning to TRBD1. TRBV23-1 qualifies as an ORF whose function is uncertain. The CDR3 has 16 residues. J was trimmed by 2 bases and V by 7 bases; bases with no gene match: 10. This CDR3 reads CASIHDRVVTNEKLFF. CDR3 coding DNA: TGCGCCAGCATCCACGACAGGGTGGTGACTAATGAAAAACTGTTTTTT.

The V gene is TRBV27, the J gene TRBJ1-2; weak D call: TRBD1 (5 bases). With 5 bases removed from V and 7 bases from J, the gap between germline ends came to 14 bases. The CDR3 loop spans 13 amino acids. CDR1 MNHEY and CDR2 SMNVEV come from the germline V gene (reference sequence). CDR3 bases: TGTGCCAGCAGTCCCGGGGGTGGTGGTGGCTACACCTTC. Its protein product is CASSPGGGGGYTF.

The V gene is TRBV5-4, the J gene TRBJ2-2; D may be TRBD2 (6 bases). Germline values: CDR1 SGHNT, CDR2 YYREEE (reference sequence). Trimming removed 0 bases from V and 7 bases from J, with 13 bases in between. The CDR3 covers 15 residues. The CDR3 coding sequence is TGTGCCAGCAGCTTGGTTACTAGCCTTAGCGGGGAGCTGTTTTTT. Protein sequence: CASSLVTSLSGELFF. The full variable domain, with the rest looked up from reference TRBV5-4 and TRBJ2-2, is ETGVTQSPTHLIKTRGQQVTLRCSSQSGHNTVSWYQQALGQGPQFIFQYYREEENGRGNFPPRFSGLQFPNYSSELNVNALELDDSALYLCASSLVTSLSGELFFGEGSRLTVL.

DNA of the CDR3: TGTGCCAGCAGCATCTCCGGGACCTTCGGAGAGACCCAGTACTTC. This translates into CASSISGTFGETQYF. The V and J genes are TRBV5-8 and TRBJ2-5; D is tentatively TRBD1 or TRBD2 (5 bases each). Germline CDR1 SGHTS, CDR2 YDEGEE. There are 15 residues in the CDR3. V was shortened by 4 bases and J by 4 bases, with 17 bases between the two germline ends.